This is a list of T cell receptor beta chains from one sample in a study of CD8 T cells in Susac syndrome. TCRdb processed the immunoSEQ multiplex PCR reads anew with MiXCR; each CDR3 protein has one entry. The data contain under 110,000 distinct CDR3 sequences, roughly 94% of them singletons. The sequenced sample was CD8+ T cells from PBMCs. The source of these receptors is a human donor with Susac syndrome. Both conserved end residues are part of each CDR3. Each record gives: D gene, V gene, clone size, J gene, CDR3 DNA, CDR3 protein. D genes are given only for firm matches. Clone size, where shown, is once, few, many, or a class for clones that have expanded.

TRBD1	TRBV20-1	once	TRBJ1-1	TGCAGTGCTATTCACCGGGACAGGGGAATCTCTGAAGCTTTCTTT	CSAIHRDRGISEAFF
-	TRBV5-6	-	TRBJ2-7	TGTGCCAGCAGCCCCACAAGAACCTACGAGCAGTACTTC	CASSPTRTYEQYF
-	TRBV29-1	-	TRBJ2-7	TGCAGCGTTGTAGGGTCCGAGCAGTACTTC	CSVVGSEQYF
-	TRBV14	-	TRBJ1-3	TGTGCCAGCAGCGAGATGGGGGCTGGAAACACCATATATTTT	CASSEMGAGNTIYF
-	TRBV7-9	-	TRBJ2-7	TGTGCCAGCAGCAGAGGGACACAATACGAGCAGTACTTC	CASSRGTQYEQYF
TRBD1	TRBV20-1	-	TRBJ2-3	TGCAGTGCTAGGGACAGGGAGTTTTGGACAGATACGCAGTATTTT	CSARDREFWTDTQYF
-	TRBV20-1	-	TRBJ2-7	TGCAGTGCTAGAGAACAAAGGTCTACAAGGGGCGAGCAGTACTTC	CSAREQRSTRGEQYF
TRBD1	TRBV25-1	-	TRBJ2-5	TGTGCCAGCAGTGGTTCCGGGACAGAAGAGACCCAGTACTTC	CASSGSGTEETQYF
TRBD1	TRBV6-5	-	TRBJ1-1	TGTGCCAGCAGTTGGGGACAGGGGGAGAACACTGAAGCTTTCTTT	CASSWGQGENTEAFF
-	TRBV12-3/TRBV12-4	-	TRBJ2-1	TGTGCCAGCACTAGCGGGACAGGGTCCTACAATGAGCAGTTCTTC	CASTSGTGSYNEQFF
TRBD2	TRBV20-1	-	TRBJ2-5	TGCAGTGCTAGAGATTGGCGGGGGGTCCAAGAGACCCAGTACTTC	CSARDWRGVQETQYF
-	TRBV7-9	-	TRBJ1-1	TGTGCCAGCAGGGCGGAGAACACTGAAGCTTTCTTT	CASRAENTEAFF
-	TRBV9	once	TRBJ1-5	TGTGCCAGCAGCGTAGAAAGGGTTCGGGATCAGCCCCAGCATTTT	CASSVERVRDQPQHF
-	TRBV7-9	-	TRBJ2-1	TGTGCCAGCAGTTTTCGGACTGTCCGCTCCTACAATGAGCAGTTCTTC	CASSFRTVRSYNEQFF
-	TRBV14	-	TRBJ2-7	TGTGCCAGCAGCCAAGGGTTCCTGAGCTCCTACGAGCAGTACTTC	CASSQGFLSSYEQYF
-	TRBV6-1	-	TRBJ2-7	TGTGCCAGCAGTGCCCCAAGGGACTACGAGCAGTACTTC	CASSAPRDYEQYF
-	TRBV14	once	TRBJ1-2	TGTGCCAGCAGCCAACAGGGTTTTAACTATGGCTACACCTTC	CASSQQGFNYGYTF
TRBD2	TRBV9	-	TRBJ2-1	TGTGCCAGCAGCGTAGGTGGAGCGGGAGTTGAGCAGTTCTTC	CASSVGGAGVEQFF
-	TRBV5-4	-	TRBJ2-5	TGTGCCAGCAGCTTGAATAACAGGGTGTACTTC	CASSLNNRVYF
-	TRBV5-1	-	TRBJ2-5	TGCGCCAGCAGCTTGGCCGTCGGGGTGGAGACCCAGTACTTC	CASSLAVGVETQYF
-	TRBV20-1	-	TRBJ2-5	TGCAGTGCCCGAGGACAGCAGCCGTACCAAGAGACCCAGTACTTC	CSARGQQPYQETQYF
TRBD1	TRBV20-1	-	TRBJ1-5	TGCAGTGCTAGGGACAGGGGGACAACGTATAGCAATCAGCCCCAGCATTTT	CSARDRGTTYSNQPQHF